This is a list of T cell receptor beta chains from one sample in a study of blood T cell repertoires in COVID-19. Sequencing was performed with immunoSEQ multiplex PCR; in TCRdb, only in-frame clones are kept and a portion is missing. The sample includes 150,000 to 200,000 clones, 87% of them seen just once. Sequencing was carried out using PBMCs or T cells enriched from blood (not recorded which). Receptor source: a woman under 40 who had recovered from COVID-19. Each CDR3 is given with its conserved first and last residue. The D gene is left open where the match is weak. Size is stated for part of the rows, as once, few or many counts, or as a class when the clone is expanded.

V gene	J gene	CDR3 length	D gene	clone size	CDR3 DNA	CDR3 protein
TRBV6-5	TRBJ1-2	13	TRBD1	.	TGTGCCAGCAGTTGGGACAGGCCCTATGGCTACACCTTC	CASSWDRPYGYTF
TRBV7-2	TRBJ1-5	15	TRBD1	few	TGTGCCAGCAGCTTAGACGGGAGGGGGCGTCCGCCCCAGCATTTT	CASSLDGRGRPPQHF
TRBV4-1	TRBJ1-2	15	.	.	TGCGCCAGCAGCCAAGAAATCGGACTTAACTATGGCTACACCTTC	CASSQEIGLNYGYTF
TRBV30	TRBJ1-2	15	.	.	TGTGCCTGGAGGGGAATGGCGGACTCAAACTATGGCTACACCTTC	CAWRGMADSNYGYTF
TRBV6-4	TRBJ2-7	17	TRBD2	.	TGTGCCAGCAGTGACATGGAAAGCGGGAGGGTGTATTACGAGCAGTACTTC	CASSDMESGRVYYEQYF
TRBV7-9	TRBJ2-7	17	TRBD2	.	TGTGCCAGCAGCTTAGGGGAGGCTAGCGGGAGGGCGAGCGAGCAGTACTTC	CASSLGEASGRASEQYF
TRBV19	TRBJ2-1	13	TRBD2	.	TGTGCCAGTGGAAAGCGGGGGTACAATGAGCAGTTCTTC	CASGKRGYNEQFF
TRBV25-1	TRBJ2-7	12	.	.	TGTGCCAGCAAGGCAGGGCTCTACGAGCAGTACTTC	CASKAGLYEQYF
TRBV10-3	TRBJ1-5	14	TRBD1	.	TGTGCCACTTACGCCGGGGACAGGGATCAGCCCCAGCATTTT	CATYAGDRDQPQHF
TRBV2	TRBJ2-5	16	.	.	TGTGCCAGCAGTTATAGGACAGAGGGGCTAGGTGAGACCCAGTACTTC	CASSYRTEGLGETQYF